These 32 T cell receptor beta chains originate from one sample sequenced in a study of T cells in localized non-small cell lung cancer. The assay was immunoSEQ multiplex PCR, and TCRdb's table has in-frame clones only and misses some. The sample has 25,000 to 30,000 clones, around 93% seen once; the top ten hold 4% to 4.5%. The source was peripheral blood mononuclear cells, collected before any cancer treatment. The source is a woman between 35 and 70 years old with stage III lung adenocarcinoma.

The chain links TRBV7-9 to TRBJ1-6; the match to TRBD1 covers 7 bases. Trimming at V came to 5 bases and at J to 5 bases, leaving 3 bases not matched to a gene. Germline-derived CDR1 and CDR2 are SEHNR and FQNEAQ (reference sequence). This CDR3 is built from 14 residues. The CDR3 bases are TGTGCCAGCAGCCGGGACAGCCATAATTCACCCCTCCACTTT. It translates to CASSRDSHNSPLHF. The whole variable domain, remainder taken from reference TRBV7-9 and TRBJ1-6, is DTGVSQNPRHKITKRGQNVTFRCDPISEHNRLYWYRQTLGQGPEFLTYFQNEAQLEKSRLLSDRFSAERPKGSFSTLEIQRTEQGDSAMYLCASSRDSHNSPLHFGNGTRLTVT.

This chain links TRBV6-5 with TRBJ2-1; the match to TRBD1 covers 11 bases. The germline V gene has CDR1 MNHEY and CDR2 SVGAGI. After removal of 6 bases from V and 4 bases from J, the junction contained 2 bases not matched to a gene. This CDR3 has 14 amino acids. The CDR3 sequence: CASRGQGVYNEQFF. Written as DNA, the CDR3 is TGTGCCAGCAGGGGACAGGGGGTTTACAATGAGCAGTTCTTC.

This chain connects TRBV18 to TRBJ1-1, with TRBD1 matching 12 bases. Germline CDR1 KGHSH, CDR2 LQKENI. The CDR3 spans 14 residues. V lost 7 bases and J lost 3; bases outside the gene matches: 3. The chain's CDR3 is CASYGTGGDTEAFF. The CDR3 DNA follows: TGTGCCAGCTACGGGACAGGGGGCGACACTGAAGCTTTCTTT.

The V gene is TRBV30, the J gene TRBJ1-2; D not certain. The germline V gene encodes CDR1 GTSNPN and CDR2 SVGIG (reference sequence). The CDR3 contains 12 residues. Trimming took 3 bases from V and 7 from J, leaving 12 bases between them. CDR3 DNA: TGTGCCTGGAGGCAATGGCGCGCTGGCTACACCTTC. The encoded protein is CAWRQWRAGYTF. Complete variable domain (other parts from reference TRBV30 and TRBJ1-2): SQTIHQWPATLVQPVGSPLSLECTVEGTSNPNLYWYRQAAGRGLQLLFYSVGIGQISSEVPQNLSASRPQDRQFILSSKKLLLSDSGFYLCAWRQWRAGYTFGSGTRLTVV.

The chain combines TRBV19 with TRBJ2-1, with 9 bases aligning to TRBD2. From germline, CDR1 is LNHDA and CDR2 SQIVND (reference sequence). Losses at the gene ends were 2 bases for V and 0 bases for J; bases not matched to a gene: 5. The CDR3 consists of 17 residues. Here the CDR3 reads CASSIFAGGLSYNEQFF. CDR3 coding DNA: TGTGCCAGTAGTATATTTGCGGGAGGGCTCTCCTACAATGAGCAGTTCTTC.

J is TRBJ1-3 and V is TRBV10-1; no definite D call. Trimming shortened V by 2 bases and J by 0 bases, and 8 bases separated the two germline ends. Per the germline V gene, CDR1 is WNHNN and CDR2 is SYGVQD (reference sequence). This CDR3 is built from 15 residues. The CDR3 sequence is CASSEGRNSGNTIYF. DNA of the CDR3: TGCGCCAGCAGTGAGGGACGGAACTCTGGAAACACCATATATTTT.

The chain links TRBV19 to TRBJ1-1; tentative D call: TRBD1 (6 bases). There are 14 residues in the CDR3. Between the trimmed V and J ends, which lost 3 bases and 1 base, there was a span of 9 bases. Germline loops: CDR1 LNHDA, CDR2 SQIVND (reference sequence). Here the CDR3 DNA reads TGTGCCAGTAGTATGGGGACAACGAACACTGAAGCTTTCTTT. The encoded protein is CASSMGTTNTEAFF.

The CDR3 here is CASSQEERAKNIQYF. For the CDR3, the DNA is TGTGCCAGCAGCCAAGAGGAGAGGGCCAAAAACATTCAGTACTTC. The chain uses TRBV4-2 and TRBJ2-4; D remains ambiguous. Germline-derived CDR1 and CDR2 are LGHNA and YNFKEQ. CDR3 length: 15 residues. Trimming took 0 bases from V and 1 from J, leaving 7 bases between them.

This clone was detected once. The chain joins TRBV28 to TRBJ2-7; D is unclear. The CDR3 is 12 amino acids. Looked up from germline, CDR1 is MDHEN and CDR2 is SYDVKM. The V gene lost 6 bases and the J gene lost 3 bases, with 9 bases spanning the gap. In nucleotides, the CDR3 is TGTGCCAGCAGAAGGGAATTCTACGAGCAGTACTTC. Translating it yields CASRREFYEQYF.

CDR3 bases: TGTGCCAGCAGCTTTGCCGGAGGCGGAACTTACAATGAGCAGTTCTTC. Protein product: CASSFAGGGTYNEQFF. The chain is built from TRBV7-8 and TRBJ2-1; D is possibly TRBD2 (5 bases). V was cut by 3 bases and J by 4 bases, with 16 bases left in between. The CDR3 has 16 amino acids. Germline V gene data show CDR1 as SGHVS and CDR2 as FQNEAQ.

The chain recombines TRBV7-8 with TRBJ2-3, with TRBD2 identical over 13 bases. Germline CDR1 and CDR2: SGHVS and FQNEAQ. This CDR3 has 17 residues. J was trimmed by 5 bases and V by 5 bases; bases with no gene match: 10. CDR3 loop: CASSQRRLAGGLDTQYF. The CDR3 region has the DNA TGTGCCAGCAGCCAGCGTCGACTAGCGGGGGGTTTAGATACGCAGTATTTT.

The rearrangement links TRBV7-9 to TRBJ2-3; D is uncertain. The germline gives CDR1 SEHNR, CDR2 FQNEAQ (reference sequence). V lost 3 bases, J lost 1 base, and 11 bases lay in between. The CDR3 spans 15 residues. This CDR3 reads CASSLDGRGTDTQYF. The DNA for the CDR3 is TGTGCCAGCAGCTTGGACGGACGGGGCACAGATACGCAGTATTTT.

The sample holds one count of this clone. The rearrangement joins TRBV5-3 to TRBJ2-1, with 8 bases identical to TRBD2. TRBV5-3 is an open reading frame, and its role is uncertain. The V and J ends lost 1 base and 6 bases, in that order; junction bases with no gene match: 9. The CDR3 is made up of 16 amino acids. The CDR3 reads CARSLKGGSGVNEQFF. DNA of the CDR3: TGTGCCAGAAGCTTGAAGGGAGGTAGCGGGGTCAATGAGCAGTTCTTC.

The rearrangement links TRBV6-1 to TRBJ1-1; possible D gene TRBD1, 6 bases. Trimming removed 6 bases at V and 2 bases at J, with 10 bases between. The germline gives CDR1 MNHNS, CDR2 SASEGT. The CDR3 runs to 13 residues. CDR3 in amino acids: CASRGAANTEAFF. For the CDR3, the DNA is TGTGCCAGCAGGGGGGCCGCTAACACTGAAGCTTTCTTT.

Written as DNA, the CDR3 is TGTGCCAGCAGTGAAATAACAGGCCTGGCCGGGGAGCTGTTTTTT. Its translation is CASSEITGLAGELFF. J is TRBJ2-2 and V is TRBV6-1; a weak D match, TRBD1 (5 bases). The germline V and J ends were trimmed by 2 bases and 6 bases, with 13 bases remaining between them. This CDR3 contains 15 residues. Germline CDR1 reads MNHNS; CDR2 reads SASEGT.

CDR3 amino acids: CASSFRQSSYNEQFF. The CDR3 bases are TGTGCCAGCAGCTTCCGGCAGAGCTCCTACAATGAGCAGTTCTTC. The chain combines TRBV11-2 with TRBJ2-1; no definite D call. The CDR3 sequence is 15 residues long. Trimming removed 3 bases from V and 0 bases from J, with 9 bases in between. CDR1 and CDR2 from the germline V gene are SGHAT and FQNNGV.

The chain carries TRBV5-8 and TRBJ2-3; 12 nucleotides match TRBD2. Trimming took 3 bases from V and 4 from J; bases not matched to a gene: 6. Germline loops: CDR1 SGHTS, CDR2 YDEGEE. The CDR3 has 16 residues. The CDR3 reads CASSSGLAGKADTQYF. Written as DNA, the CDR3 is TGTGCCAGCAGCTCCGGACTAGCGGGGAAGGCAGATACGCAGTATTTT.

The rearrangement uses TRBV7-2 and TRBJ2-7, with 9 bases identical to TRBD2. The length of the CDR3 is 15 residues. V was pared by 5 bases and J by 4 bases, with 9 bases of the junction left unmatched. Germline V lookup: CDR1 SGHTA, CDR2 FQGNSA. CDR3 loop: CASSPGVAGVYEQYF. In nucleotides, the CDR3 is TGTGCCAGCAGCCCTGGAGTAGCGGGAGTTTACGAGCAGTACTTC. Variable domain in full (rest from reference TRBV7-2 and TRBJ2-7): GAGVSQSPSNKVTEKGKDVELRCDPISGHTALYWYRQSLGQGLEFLIYFQGNSAPDKSGLPSDRFSAERTGGSVSTLTIQRTQQEDSAVYLCASSPGVAGVYEQYFGPGTRLTVT.

This chain's CDR3 is CAWLTNTEAFF. CDR3 nucleotide sequence: TGTGCCTGGCTCACGAACACTGAAGCTTTCTTT. The rearrangement links TRBV30 to TRBJ1-1; D is unresolved. From germline, CDR1 is GTSNPN and CDR2 SVGIG (reference sequence). Trimming cost V 5 bases and J 1 base, with 5 bases left between them. The CDR3 runs 11 residues.

The chain is built from TRBV2 and TRBJ2-1; TRBD2 matches 7 bases. Trimming removed 10 bases from V and 5 bases from J; junction bases left unmatched: 8. Per germline, CDR1 SNHLY and CDR2 FYNNEI. This CDR3 is built from 13 residues. CDR3 amino acids: CATTAGMNNEQFF. The CDR3 DNA reads as TGTGCCACAACAGCGGGGATGAACAATGAGCAGTTCTTC. The variable domain in full, with the rest retrieved from reference TRBV2 and TRBJ2-1, is EPEVTQTPSHQVTQMGQEVILRCVPISNHLYFYWYRQILGQKVEFLVSFYNNEISEKSEIFDDQFSVERPDGSNFTLKIRSTKLEDSAMYFCATTAGMNNEQFFGPGTRLTVL.

This clone was detected once. The chain uses TRBV6-1 and TRBJ1-1; D uncertain. With 5 bases removed from V and 3 bases from J, the gap between germline ends came to 13 bases. The CDR3 totals 14 residues. Germline CDR1 reads MNHNS; CDR2 reads SASEGT. The DNA of the CDR3 is TGTGCCAGCAGTACGGACCCAAGGGACACTGAAGCTTTCTTT. This encodes CASSTDPRDTEAFF.

The chain is built from TRBV10-1 and TRBJ2-2; D is undetermined. Germline lookup yields CDR1 WNHNN and CDR2 SYGVQD (reference sequence). CDR3 length: 13 residues. Trimming shortened V by 2 bases and J by 8 bases, and 9 bases separated the two germline ends. As DNA, the CDR3 is TGCGCCAGCAGTGAGCGTGGGTTGGGGGAGCTGTTTTTT. It is translated as CASSERGLGELFF.

V is TRBV5-6 and J is TRBJ2-1; 9 nucleotides line up with TRBD2. This CDR3 region has 15 residues. Germline V gene lookup returns CDR1 SGHDT and CDR2 YYEEEE. The ends lost 7 bases at V and 6 bases at J; junction bases unmatched: 11. The CDR3 region is CASALGGLAINEQFF. In DNA form, the CDR3 reads TGTGCCAGCGCCCTCGGGGGACTAGCTATCAATGAGCAGTTCTTC.

This sequence joins TRBV19 and TRBJ1-1, with D uncertain. This CDR3 has 17 amino acids. Germline-derived CDR1 and CDR2 are LNHDA and SQIVND (reference sequence). V was pared by 3 bases and J by 1 base, with 18 bases between. CDR3 residues: CASSMSTGNGPNTEAFF. DNA of the CDR3: TGTGCCAGTAGTATGAGTACCGGGAACGGACCGAACACTGAAGCTTTCTTT. The full variable domain, rest sourced from reference TRBV19 and TRBJ1-1, is DGGITQSPKYLFRKEGQNVTLSCEQNLNHDAMYWYRQDPGQGLRLIYYSQIVNDFQKGDIAEGYSVSREKKESFPLTVTSAQKNPTAFYLCASSMSTGNGPNTEAFFGQGTRLTVV.

The genes are TRBV5-1 and TRBJ2-3; D call uncertain. Germline V gene sequence: CDR1 SGHRS, CDR2 YFSETQ. The CDR3 has 17 residues. V dropped 2 bases and J dropped 4 bases, with 20 bases sitting between them. Here the CDR3 DNA reads TGCGCCAGCAGCTTCTCCCTTCAATCCGCGGCCCCAGATACGCAGTATTTT. Translated: CASSFSLQSAAPDTQYF.

This rearrangement joins TRBV5-4 to TRBJ1-3; 8 nucleotides match TRBD1. CDR1 and CDR2 (germline): SGHNT, YYREEE (reference sequence). This CDR3 has 16 residues. Unmatched junction bases numbered 6, after V lost 4 bases and J lost 0 bases. DNA of the CDR3: TGTGCCAGCAGCCCCCAGGGGGCCGGCTCTGGAAACACCATATATTTT. Translated, it gives CASSPQGAGSGNTIYF.

DNA for the CDR3: TGTGCCAGCAGCCAATCAACGGGAGATGTGAACAATGAGCAGTTCTTC. Translation gives CASSQSTGDVNNEQFF. The chain is built from TRBV4-2 and TRBJ2-1; tentatively, D is TRBD2 (6 bases). The CDR3 loop spans 16 amino acids. Germline assignment: CDR1 LGHNA and CDR2 YNFKEQ. V gave up 2 bases and J gave up 5 bases, with 16 bases separating them.

The V and J genes are TRBV19 and TRBJ2-7; 9 positions agree with TRBD1. The CDR3 sequence is 13 residues long. Germline V gene data show CDR1 as LNHDA and CDR2 as SQIVND (reference sequence). V lost 6 bases, J lost 8 bases, and 8 bases stayed unmatched. The CDR3 DNA sequence: TGTGCCAGTAGAGCGACAGGGGGTAGTCAGCAGTACTTC. It is translated as CASRATGGSQQYF.

The gene calls are TRBV28 and TRBJ2-5; 9 positions agree with TRBD2. The CDR3 contains 16 residues. CDR1 is MDHEN, CDR2 SYDVKM, per germline. The junction had 13 bases not matched to a gene; V was cut back by 6 bases and J by 5 bases. CDR3 protein: CASRADSGRMGETQYF. CDR3 sequence (DNA): TGTGCCAGCAGGGCCGATAGCGGGAGAATGGGCGAGACCCAGTACTTC.

This chain joins TRBV5-1 and TRBJ1-3, with a possible D match to TRBD1 (5 bases). V was shortened by 4 bases and J by 3 bases, with 14 bases between the two germline ends. Germline CDR1 is SGHRS and CDR2 is YFSETQ. This CDR3 comprises 15 residues. The CDR3 bases are TGCGCCAGCAGCCAGCTCGGGACCCTTGGAAACACCATATATTTT. Amino acids: CASSQLGTLGNTIYF.

This chain connects TRBV29-1 to TRBJ2-7, with D possibly matching TRBD2 (6 bases). Germline CDR1 SQVTM, CDR2 ANQGSEA. The CDR3 runs to 12 residues. Trimming pared 4 bases from V and 5 bases from J, leaving 12 bases between. The CDR3 DNA follows: TGCAGCGTTGCCGGGACTTTCCACGAGCAGTACTTC. Encoded protein: CSVAGTFHEQYF.

This chain connects TRBV18 to TRBJ2-3; the match to TRBD2 covers 14 bases. Losses at the gene ends were 0 bases for V and 2 bases for J; bases not matched to a gene: 1. CDR1 KGHSH and CDR2 LQKENI come from the germline V gene. CDR3 length: 17 amino acids. CDR3 in amino acids: CASSPPGLAGATDTQYF. As DNA, the CDR3 is TGTGCCAGCTCACCACCGGGACTAGCGGGGGCCACAGATACGCAGTATTTT.